This T cell receptor (beta chain) was identified during a study of identical twins. Template switching, a step in the protocol, added a universal primer site, and cDNA carried unique molecular identifiers. TCRdb recomputed calls from the 5' RACE reads with MiXCR, one row per CDR3 protein. Of more than 400,000 distinct CDR3 sequences listed, nearly 15% are singletons. Study conclusions and caveats: Rather than following the same donors, the conclusions depended on cross-sectional statistical analysis. Compared with models, monozygotic twins showed more out-of-frame TCR alpha sharing.

This clonotype was seen more than once but under ten times. Its antigen is not known. The V and J ends lost 4 bases and 1 base respectively, with 13 bases between them. The CDR3 consists of 15 residues. The same sample was also used in a study of yellow fever vaccine responses in identical twins.

The sequence was collected from a woman aged 18-35 years in good health. The chain combines TRBV12-3 or TRBV12-4 with TRBJ1-2; weak D call: TRBD1 (6 bases). Sequenced: CD4+ T cells sorted from blood. CDR3 sequence reads: CASSSRGAVNYGYTF. The CDR3 DNA reads as TGTGCCAGCAGTTCTCGGGGGGCCGTTAACTATGGCTACACCTTC.